This passage covers 13 T cell receptor beta chains from one sample sequenced in a study of molecular identifiers for immune sequencing clone quantification. TCRdb re-called the PCR reads with MiXCR, one entry per CDR3 protein. Among some 100,000 distinct CDR3 sequences, roughly 34% were seen once, and the ten largest hold approximately 3.8%. Sequencing was carried out using naive CD8+ T cells from blood, with Jurkat cell RNA spiked in. Described subset: FACS-sorted CD8+CD4-CCR7+CD45RA+ naive T cells. The receptors come from a human donor in good health. Some libraries in this study had Jurkat cell RNA spiked in.

This chain joins TRBV7-6 and TRBJ2-1; 14 bases map to TRBD2. The CDR3 has 17 residues. Germline-derived CDR1 and CDR2 are SGHVS and FNYEAQ. V dropped 5 bases and J dropped 5; count of bases not matched to a gene: 8. The CDR3 spells CASSTTSGRAGDNEQFF. CDR3 DNA: TGTGCCAGCAGCACGACTAGCGGGAGGGCCGGGGACAATGAGCAGTTCTTC.

The CDR3 region has the DNA TGTGCCAGCAGCCTACTAGCGGGGGCCAACGAGCAGTACTTC. Protein product: CASSLLAGANEQYF. The chain is built from TRBV27 and TRBJ2-7; 11 bases match TRBD2. Germline loops: CDR1 MNHEY, CDR2 SMNVEV (reference sequence). CDR3 length: 14 amino acids. The V segment lost 6 bases and the J segment 5 bases; nucleotides outside the gene matches: 6.

This clonotype was observed a few times. The gene calls are TRBV7-6 and TRBJ2-1, with 13 bases fitting TRBD2. CDR1 and CDR2 from the germline V gene are SGHVS and FNYEAQ. The CDR3 sequence is 17 residues long. After removal of 5 bases from V and 2 bases from J, the junction contained 6 bases not matched to a gene. The CDR3 sequence is CASSPRTSGSTYNEQFF. CDR3 DNA sequence: TGTGCCAGCAGCCCTCGGACTAGCGGGAGTACCTACAATGAGCAGTTCTTC.

This clonotype has a handful of counts. The chain couples TRBV9 to TRBJ2-3, with D unresolved. Trimming took off 0 bases at V and 0 bases at J, with 14 bases between the two ends. This CDR3 is 17 amino acids long. CDR1 SGDLS and CDR2 YYNGEE come from the germline V gene. The CDR3 DNA is TGTGCCAGCAGCGTAGCGGTTGGGGTGACTAGCACAGATACGCAGTATTTT. Protein: CASSVAVGVTSTDTQYF.

This clonotype occurred many times. The chain carries TRBV5-6 and TRBJ1-1, with D hard to call. Germline CDR1 and CDR2: SGHDT and YYEEEE. Trimming removed 0 bases at V and 3 bases at J, with 9 bases between. The CDR3 extends over 14 amino acids. The CDR3 is CASSLAPRDTEAFF. The DNA of the CDR3 is TGTGCCAGCAGCTTGGCGCCCCGGGACACTGAAGCTTTCTTT.

The chain combines TRBV29-1 with TRBJ2-2; D perhaps matches TRBD1 (5 bases). V shed 4 bases and J shed 1 base, with 7 bases lying between them. Germline CDR1 reads SQVTM; CDR2 reads ANQGSEA. The CDR3 contains 13 residues. CDR3 coding DNA: TGCAGCGTTGTTAGGGGGAACACCGGGGAGCTGTTTTTT. It codes for CSVVRGNTGELFF.

This clonotype came up a few times. The genes are TRBV20-1 and TRBJ2-5; 11 bases are shared with TRBD2. The V gene end was trimmed by 2 bases and the J gene end by 4 bases; junction bases not matched to a gene: 9. Looked up from germline, CDR1 is DFQATT and CDR2 is SNEGSKA (reference sequence). The CDR3 consists of 16 residues. CDR3 region: CSARKSSGRSGETQYF. CDR3 DNA sequence: TGCAGTGCTAGAAAATCTAGCGGGAGGAGCGGAGAGACCCAGTACTTC.

On this clonotype: It may be a read error: a sequence one base away is much more abundant. V gene TRBV28 combines with J gene TRBJ2-7, with 8 positions matching TRBD1. The V gene end was trimmed by 8 bases and the J gene end by 1 base; junction bases not matched to a gene: 4. CDR3 length: 13 residues. Germline CDR1 MDHEN, CDR2 SYDVKM. The CDR3 reads CASCWTGSYEQYF. The CDR3 DNA reads as TGTGCCAGCTGCTGGACAGGGTCCTACGAGCAGTACTTC.

V gene TRBV5-1 combines with J gene TRBJ2-7; no firm D call. The germline V gene encodes CDR1 SGHRS and CDR2 YFSETQ. The CDR3 has 13 amino acids. V was trimmed by 4 bases and J by 1 base, leaving 9 bases between them. The CDR3 bases are TGCGCCAGCAGCAAGGACGGATCCTACGAGCAGTACTTC. This sequence encodes CASSKDGSYEQYF.

The table lists this clonotype with many counts. The rearrangement joins TRBV7-9 to TRBJ2-5; 8 nucleotides match TRBD1. Germline V lookup: CDR1 SEHNR, CDR2 FQNEAQ (reference sequence). The CDR3 has 14 amino acids. The V segment lost 5 bases and the J segment 4 bases; nucleotides outside the gene matches: 6. The CDR3 sequence: CASSPGGMRETQYF. CDR3 nucleotide sequence: TGTGCCAGCAGCCCAGGGGGCATGAGAGAGACCCAGTACTTC.

The rearrangement uses TRBV11-2 and TRBJ2-5; D is unresolved. This CDR3 has 15 amino acids. V shed 1 base and J shed 0 bases, with 9 bases lying between them. Germline V lookup: CDR1 SGHAT, CDR2 FQNNGV. The CDR3 protein is CASSLARTDQETQYF. DNA of the CDR3: TGTGCCAGCAGCTTAGCCCGGACGGACCAAGAGACCCAGTACTTC.

This chain uses TRBV24-1 with TRBJ2-2; TRBD2 aligns across 8 bases. This CDR3 spans 15 amino acids. Germline V lookup: CDR1 KGHDR, CDR2 SFDVKD. The J segment lost 8 bases and the V segment lost 10 bases, leaving 14 bases of the junction unmatched. The CDR3 region has the DNA TGTGCCACTTGGCGGGAGGCCCAATTATTTGGGGAGCTGTTTTTT. It translates to CATWREAQLFGELFF.

Concerning this clonotype: A much larger clone differs from this one at a single base, so this may be a read error. The rearrangement uses TRBV5-1 and TRBJ2-7; 7 bases are shared with TRBD1. The CDR3 contains 13 residues. The J segment lost 3 bases and the V segment lost 7 bases, leaving 7 bases of the junction unmatched. CDR1 SGHRS and CDR2 YFSETQ come from the germline V gene. CDR3 loop: CASGLGQLYEQYF. CDR3 bases: TGCGCCAGCGGCCTGGGACAGCTCTACGAGCAGTACTTC.